This T cell receptor beta chain was found in a study of CD8+ T cells in alopecia areata. General study results and limits: Lesional scalp, especially alopecia totalis/universalis, showed higher clonality than normal scalp.

Extracted from the samples, RNA was reverse transcribed into cDNA to serve as the sequencing template. The table came from immunoSEQ multiplex PCR; TCRdb's copy has only in-frame clones and leaves some out. This table holds about 110,000 clones, under 60% found once. The germline V gene has CDR1 LNHDA and CDR2 SQIVND (reference sequence). V gave up 5 bases and J gave up 3 bases; unmatched junction bases: 7. The CDR3 is made up of 15 amino acids. Of note for this clone: Its antigen is as yet unknown.

Peripheral blood, together with lesional scalp punch biopsies, was collected from alopecia areata patients. Material: NKG2D-low CD8+ T cells sorted from blood. The chain links TRBV19 to TRBJ2-7; 10 bases are shared with TRBD2. The sequence came from a human donor with alopecia areata. CDR3 in amino acids: CASSLATSGIYEQYF. In DNA, the CDR3 is TGTGCCAGTAGTCTCGCCACTAGCGGGATCTACGAGCAGTACTTC.